The 23 T cell receptor beta chains listed next were all sequenced from one sample in a study of shared clonotypes between healthy human individuals. Naive CD8 cells, CD45RO-negative and positively selected for CCR7, excluded terminally differentiated effector memory CD45RA+ cells. Data came from immunoSEQ multiplex PCR; TCRdb stores just in-frame clones and leaves some out. Seen here are some 2 million clones, about 94% observed once, and the top ten hold 1% to 1.3%. The sample consisted of naive CD8+ T cells sorted from blood. The receptors derive from a man younger than 30 in good health.

The chain recombines TRBV4-1 with TRBJ2-3; possible D gene TRBD2, 6 bases. Germline V gene lookup returns CDR1 MGHRA and CDR2 YSYEKL. V was trimmed by 3 bases and J by 6 bases, leaving 13 bases between them. The CDR3 covers 14 residues. Here the CDR3 DNA reads TGCGCCAGCAGCCAGTTGACTAGTTCGGATACGCAGTATTTT. Residues: CASSQLTSSDTQYF.

J is TRBJ2-3 and V is TRBV30; D tentatively fits TRBD1 or TRBD2 (7 bases each). Trimming removed 2 bases at V and 4 bases at J, with 13 bases between. The CDR3 spans 14 residues. Germline lookup yields CDR1 GTSNPN and CDR2 SVGIG (reference sequence). CDR3 nucleotides: TGTGCCTGGAGTCCGACAGGGAGGGCAGATACGCAGTATTTT. It is translated as CAWSPTGRADTQYF.

The chain combines TRBV10-2 with TRBJ2-1, with 11 bases lining up with TRBD2. V lost 8 bases, J lost 6 bases, and 18 bases stayed unmatched. Germline V gene lookup returns CDR1 WSHSY and CDR2 SAAADI. This CDR3 region has 18 residues. CDR3 sequence: CASSYALAGENRANEQFF. The DNA for the CDR3 is TGCGCCAGCTCCTATGCACTAGCGGGGGAAAACCGGGCCAATGAGCAGTTCTTC.

This sequence joins TRBV9 and TRBJ2-3; D is ambiguous. CDR3 size: 14 residues. Trimming shortened V by 7 bases and J by 2 bases, and 14 bases separated the two germline ends. Germline CDR1 is SGDLS and CDR2 is YYNGEE. The CDR3 spells CASSDGLPTDTQYF. CDR3 DNA sequence: TGTGCCAGCTCTGACGGGCTTCCCACAGATACGCAGTATTTT.

The rearrangement links TRBV27 to TRBJ2-7, with D maybe TRBD2 (6 bases). CDR3 length: 16 residues. The germline V gene encodes CDR1 MNHEY and CDR2 SMNVEV (reference sequence). V was shortened by 4 bases and J by 3 bases, with 19 bases between the two germline ends. The CDR3 protein is CASSSPGEWGVYEQYF. The CDR3, as DNA: TGTGCCAGCAGTTCCCCGGGGGAGTGGGGGGTCTACGAGCAGTACTTC.

Comments on this clone: Other DNA sequences in this sample translate to the same CDR3. J is TRBJ2-7 and V is TRBV5-1; 10 nucleotides align to TRBD1. CDR3 length: 15 amino acids. Germline V gene sequence: CDR1 SGHRS, CDR2 YFSETQ. Trimming at V came to 3 bases and at J to 5 bases, leaving 8 bases not matched to a gene. The CDR3 sequence: CASSSPGTGVHEQYF. The CDR3 DNA sequence: TGCGCCAGCAGCTCCCCCGGGACAGGGGTCCACGAGCAGTACTTC. The full variable domain, rest sourced from reference TRBV5-1 and TRBJ2-7, is KAGVTQTPRYLIKTRGQQVTLSCSPISGHRSVSWYQQTPGQGLQFLFEYFSETQRNKGNFPGRFSGRQFSNSRSEMNVSTLELGDSALYLCASSSPGTGVHEQYFGPGTRLTVT.

The CDR3 reads CASSLAFPRETQYF. The CDR3 DNA is TGTGCCAGCAGCTTGGCGTTCCCCCGGGAGACCCAGTACTTC. This chain links TRBV11-2 with TRBJ2-5; D is undetermined. V lost 3 bases, J lost 5 bases, and 13 bases lay in between. The CDR3 extends over 14 amino acids. CDR1 SGHAT and CDR2 FQNNGV come from the germline V gene.

This chain uses TRBV4-1 with TRBJ1-2; tentatively, D is TRBD1 (6 bases). CDR3 length: 15 amino acids. Trimming shortened V by 0 bases and J by 9 bases, and 17 bases separated the two germline ends. CDR1 is MGHRA and CDR2 is YSYEKL in the germline V gene. For the CDR3, the DNA is TGCGCCAGCAGCCAAGATGAGATTCAGGGGATACGCTACACCTTC. Translating gives CASSQDEIQGIRYTF.

The gene calls are TRBV4-1 and TRBJ2-1, with D possibly matching TRBD1 (6 bases). V lost 6 bases to trimming and J lost 8 bases, with 26 bases between them. This CDR3 spans 17 amino acids. The germline CDR1 and CDR2 sequences are MGHRA and YSYEKL. This CDR3 is CASSYQGWGQGVDEQFF. Written as DNA, the CDR3 is TGCGCCAGCAGTTATCAGGGGTGGGGCCAAGGCGTCGATGAGCAGTTCTTC.

The chain is built from TRBV10-3 and TRBJ2-7; TRBD2 aligns across 9 bases. V gave up 9 bases and J gave up 4 bases; unmatched junction bases: 10. This CDR3 contains 14 residues. The germline V gene has CDR1 ENHRY and CDR2 SYGVKD. The CDR3 coding sequence is TGTGCCATTCGGGGTAGCGGGAGTGGGTACGAGCAGTACTTC. This codes for CAIRGSGSGYEQYF.

The genes are TRBV5-4 and TRBJ1-3; 7 nucleotides match TRBD1. Per germline, CDR1 SGHNT and CDR2 YYREEE (reference sequence). Trimming removed 4 bases from V and 4 bases from J; junction bases left unmatched: 8. CDR3 size: 15 residues. CDR3 nucleotide sequence: TGTGCCAGCAGCCCCGAGAGGGGGCACGGAAACACCATATATTTT. This sequence encodes CASSPERGHGNTIYF.

The chain uses TRBV4-1 and TRBJ1-3; D is undetermined. The ends were cut back, 6 bases at V and 4 bases at J, with 7 bases in the middle. The CDR3 contains 12 residues. Germline V gene data show CDR1 as MGHRA and CDR2 as YSYEKL. CDR3 coding DNA: TGCGCCAGCAGGGGCGGGGGAAACACCATATATTTT. As protein: CASRGGGNTIYF.

The J gene is TRBJ2-7, the V gene TRBV7-6; D uncertain. The CDR3 is made up of 14 amino acids. Trimming shortened V by 1 base and J by 0 bases, and 7 bases separated the two germline ends. Germline values: CDR1 SGHVS, CDR2 FNYEAQ. The CDR3: CASSLEQTSYEQYF. The CDR3 DNA reads as TGTGCCAGCAGCTTAGAACAGACCTCCTACGAGCAGTACTTC.

The chain employs TRBV6-1 and TRBJ1-1; D call uncertain. V shed 4 bases and J shed 3 bases, with 6 bases lying between them. Germline CDR1 reads MNHNS; CDR2 reads SASEGT. CDR3 length: 12 residues. CDR3 nucleotide sequence: TGTGCCAGCAGTGTGTCCGACACTGAAGCTTTCTTT. This translates into CASSVSDTEAFF.

V is TRBV7-6 and J is TRBJ2-2, with D maybe TRBD1 (6 bases). V gave up 3 bases and J gave up 5 bases, with 25 bases separating them. The CDR3 runs 19 residues. From germline, CDR1 is SGHVS and CDR2 FNYEAQ. CDR3 in amino acids: CASSLGAQGPITRTGELFF. In DNA form, the CDR3 reads TGTGCCAGCAGCTTGGGAGCACAGGGACCTATAACAAGGACCGGGGAGCTGTTTTTT.

This chain connects TRBV6-1 to TRBJ1-4; D unclear. The CDR3 runs to 14 residues. Trimming removed 1 base from V and 4 bases from J, with 7 bases in between. Germline V gene lookup returns CDR1 MNHNS and CDR2 SASEGT. CDR3 nucleotide sequence: TGTGCCAGCAGTGAAGAAGGGTTTAATGAAAAACTGTTTTTT. This encodes CASSEEGFNEKLFF.

The V gene is TRBV30, the J gene TRBJ2-5, with 9 bases identical to TRBD2. The CDR3 has 16 amino acids. The germline gives CDR1 GTSNPN, CDR2 SVGIG (reference sequence). J lost 2 bases, V lost 0 bases, and 7 bases had no gene match. The CDR3 DNA reads TGTGCCTGGAGTGTCCAGGGACTAGCTTTACAAGAGACCCAGTACTTC. Translating gives CAWSVQGLALQETQYF.

The chain has TRBV2 and TRBJ2-5, with TRBD2 identical over 10 bases. Germline V gene sequence: CDR1 SNHLY, CDR2 FYNNEI. V lost 6 bases, J lost 3 bases, and 7 bases stayed unmatched. This CDR3 spans 15 amino acids. CDR3: CASSPSGGVEETQYF. The CDR3 DNA is TGTGCCAGCAGCCCCAGCGGGGGGGTCGAAGAGACCCAGTACTTC.

The chain couples TRBV4-1 to TRBJ2-3; possible D gene TRBD2, 6 bases. Germline values: CDR1 MGHRA, CDR2 YSYEKL. The CDR3 runs to 17 residues. V was shortened by 3 bases and J by 4 bases, with 20 bases between the two germline ends. In DNA, the CDR3 is TGCGCCAGCAGCCATCCCCCGGGACTGGAGGTTGCAGATACGCAGTATTTT. This translates into CASSHPPGLEVADTQYF.

The CDR3 spells CASSSGPGGTEAFF. DNA for the CDR3: TGTGCCAGCAGCTCCGGGCCAGGGGGCACTGAAGCTTTCTTT. The V call is TRBV7-2, the J call TRBJ1-1, with 7 bases lining up with TRBD1. The J segment lost 4 bases and the V segment lost 4 bases, leaving 6 bases of the junction unmatched. Per the germline V gene, CDR1 is SGHTA and CDR2 is FQGNSA. CDR3 size: 14 residues.

The V and J genes are TRBV4-1 and TRBJ2-5, with D perhaps assigned TRBD1 or TRBD2 (5 bases each). Germline CDR1 is MGHRA and CDR2 is YSYEKL. CDR3 length: 18 amino acids. Trimming cost V 2 bases and J 0 bases, with 19 bases left between them. The CDR3 DNA follows: TGCGCCAGCAGCCAACTATTGAGGGGCGAAGGAAACCAAGAGACCCAGTACTTC. Protein: CASSQLLRGEGNQETQYF.

The CDR3: CASSLPGLAGWSTDTQYF. Here the CDR3 DNA reads TGTGCCAGCAGCTTGCCGGGACTAGCGGGGTGGAGCACAGATACGCAGTATTTT. This chain links TRBV7-2 with TRBJ2-3; 13 bases fit TRBD2. Germline values: CDR1 SGHTA, CDR2 FQGNSA. The junction had 6 bases not matched to a gene; V was cut back by 3 bases and J by 0 bases. The CDR3 sequence is 18 residues long.

The chain has TRBV4-1 and TRBJ2-1, with 10 bases fitting TRBD2. With V trimmed by 0 bases and J by 9 bases, 8 bases remained unmatched. The germline gives CDR1 MGHRA, CDR2 YSYEKL. The CDR3 runs to 16 residues. Here the CDR3 reads CASSQETLAGFIEQFF. The CDR3 DNA sequence: TGCGCCAGCAGCCAAGAGACACTAGCGGGATTTATTGAGCAGTTCTTC.